This T cell receptor beta chain came from a study of blood T cell repertoires in COVID-19 (dated by TCRdb to about 2020). Background on the whole study: Samples from collaborators originated in the United States, Italy and Spain and spanned both the acute and convalescent phases of COVID-19. The dataset comprised deeply sampled blood TCRbeta repertoires from subjects exposed to, actively infected with, or recovered from COVID-19. Sample metadata almost always included a de-identified subject ID, COVID-19 status, age in years and sex. Where available, HLA class I and class II types were obtained from metadata supplied by the sample provider rather than from assay-based typing. The repertoires were released in a freely available public database meant as a resource for research on the immune response to SARS-CoV-2. The samples were drawn from two sources: the first 160 participants of the ongoing ImmuneRACE study, and fewer than 1,500 subjects contributed by 6 global collaborators. The material from the prospective study consisted of cDNA or gDNA derived from T cells, B-cell-depleted T cells, or PBMCs. General study outcomes and caveats: The amount of clinical and demographic metadata varied by source and participant and was provided uncurated.

In the prospective study, participants were roughly 18 to 95 years old, resided in 24 geographic areas of the United States, and were enrolled through a virtual design. To assign participants to cohorts, the prospective study relied on clinical history that participants themselves reported in a screening survey and a study questionnaire. Exposed participants were defined as having been in contact with someone with a PCR-confirmed or clinician-diagnosed COVID-19 case within 2 weeks of study entry. In the prospective study, mobile phlebotomists collected whole blood, serum and a nasopharyngeal or oropharyngeal swab from each participant. Participants in the prospective study had the option to provide additional blood draws and questionnaires over a roughly two-month period. Before DNA extraction, blood samples from the prospective study were shipped at room temperature or frozen. Including cysteine and phenylalanine, the CDR3 has 13 amino acids. The kept DNA is CDR3 alone, 39 bases in frame from the first base. Trimming takes 1 base off V and 5 bases off J; junction bases not matched to a gene: 0. CDR1 SGHAT and CDR2 FQNNGV were looked up in the germline V gene.

With regard to this clone: Its cognate antigen has yet to be identified. No base-level quality is on record; no much larger clone is a single base apart.

TCRbeta CDR3 regions were amplified from genomic DNA by means of the immunoSEQ Assay, a bias-controlled multiplex PCR. As for the original processing: The number of nucleated cells in each sample was estimated by amplification of reference gene primers within the assay. To quantify the absolute abundance of each unique TCRbeta CDR3 rearrangement, sequence reads were collapsed and filtered. For each sample, productive Simpson clonality was calculated as the square root of Simpson's diversity index over productive rearrangements. TCRdb took this table from immuneACCESS and kept in-frame rearrangements with V and J called. Such tables lack part of the clones; where checked against another copy, unresolved V genes explain under half of the gap, and the rest is unexplained. The DNA gave D and trimming, while V, J and clone size come from that table. The sample data list more than 150,000 clones, and 80% of these were observed just once. The top ten clones comprise approximately 14% of the sample.

This chain joins TRBV11-2 to TRBJ2-7; TRBD1 agrees with 9 junctional bases. The sequence derives from a man between 60 and 70 years old who had been exposed to COVID-19. The sequenced sample was PBMCs or T cells enriched from blood (not recorded which). At the DNA level, the sequence is TGTGCCAGCAGCTTAGGGGACAGGGACGAGCAGTACTTC. Its protein product is CASSLGDRDEQYF.